Presented here are 13 T cell receptor beta chains from one specimen sequenced in a study of blood T cell repertoires in COVID-19 (dated by TCRdb to about 2020). Preparation of the library involved the immunoSEQ multiplex PCR assay. TCRdb limited this immuneACCESS table to in-frame rearrangements with V and J called. A share of clones is missing; checked studies link under half to unresolved V genes, and the rest is unexplained. This sample is represented by roughly 140,000 clones; more than 75% of them were singletons. The top ten clonotypes cover 3.5% to 4.5% of the sample. Sequencing was performed on peripheral blood. The receptors shown here come from a man aged 55 to 69 with acute or convalescent COVID-19.

The rearrangement links TRBV2 to TRBJ1-5; 11 positions match TRBD1. V lost 6 bases, J lost 8 bases, and 6 bases stayed unmatched. The germline V gene encodes CDR1 SNHLY and CDR2 FYNNEI. This CDR3 region has 14 residues. CDR3: CASRAGTGGKPQHF. The CDR3 DNA is TGTGCCAGCAGGGCCGGGACAGGGGGAAAGCCCCAGCATTTT. Together with reference TRBV2 and TRBJ1-5, the CDR3 gives the full variable domain: EPEVTQTPSHQVTQMGQEVILRCVPISNHLYFYWYRQILGQKVEFLVSFYNNEISEKSEIFDDQFSVERPDGSNFTLKIRSTKLEDSAMYFCASRAGTGGKPQHFGDGTRLSIL.

This chain links TRBV30 with TRBJ2-1; tentative D call: TRBD1 (6 bases). V was pared by 5 bases and J by 6 bases, with 8 bases between. Germline V lookup: CDR1 GTSNPN, CDR2 SVGIG (reference sequence). The CDR3 is made up of 11 amino acids. The CDR3 reads CAWEGGNEQFF. The CDR3 nucleotides are TGTGCCTGGGAAGGGGGCAATGAGCAGTTCTTC.

The V and J genes are TRBV19 and TRBJ2-2, with D possibly TRBD2 on 5 matching bases. The germline V gene has CDR1 LNHDA and CDR2 SQIVND (reference sequence). Trimming took off 3 bases at V and 6 bases at J, with 14 bases between the two ends. CDR3 length: 15 residues. CDR3: CASSIDGSSSGELFF. CDR3 bases: TGTGCCAGTAGTATTGATGGGAGTTCGTCCGGGGAGCTGTTTTTT.

This chain joins TRBV25-1 and TRBJ1-4; weak D call: TRBD1 (5 bases). Germline CDR1 reads MGHDK; CDR2 reads SYGVNS. This CDR3 contains 16 residues. Trimming stripped 4 bases from V and 8 bases from J, with 20 bases between. In DNA form, the CDR3 reads TGTGCCAGCAGTGGAAAGACCCAGGTGGGGCCCGAAAAACTGTTTTTT. It specifies CASSGKTQVGPEKLFF.

The chain joins TRBV5-4 to TRBJ2-3, with 11 bases aligning to TRBD1. The V gene's germline CDR1 is SGHNT and CDR2 YYREEE (reference sequence). With 6 bases clipped from V and 4 bases from J, the junction kept 4 bases outside the gene matches. This CDR3 is 14 amino acids long. For the CDR3, the DNA is TGTGCCAGCATGGGGACAGGGGGGCCAGATACGCAGTATTTT. Its protein product is CASMGTGGPDTQYF.

The rearrangement links TRBV5-6 to TRBJ2-3; D call uncertain. Germline CDR1 is SGHDT and CDR2 is YYEEEE. The ends were cut back, 2 bases at V and 0 bases at J, with 4 bases in the middle. The CDR3 runs 13 residues. The CDR3 reads CASSFISTDTQYF. The CDR3 DNA is TGTGCCAGCAGCTTCATCAGCACAGATACGCAGTATTTT.

The chain is built from TRBV19 and TRBJ1-5; 9 bases match TRBD1. Germline CDR1 LNHDA, CDR2 SQIVND (reference sequence). The CDR3 is 15 residues long. Unmatched junction bases numbered 8, after V lost 6 bases and J lost 5 bases. Here the CDR3 reads CASRPGQGSDQPQHF. The CDR3 bases are TGTGCCAGTAGACCGGGACAGGGCAGCGATCAGCCCCAGCATTTT. The whole variable domain, remainder taken from reference TRBV19 and TRBJ1-5, is DGGITQSPKYLFRKEGQNVTLSCEQNLNHDAMYWYRQDPGQGLRLIYYSQIVNDFQKGDIAEGYSVSREKKESFPLTVTSAQKNPTAFYLCASRPGQGSDQPQHFGDGTRLSIL.

Note on this clone: One end of the junction varies from germline; a read error may be responsible. The J gene is TRBJ1-1, the V gene TRBV2; 7 positions match TRBD1. Germline CDR1 reads SNHLY; CDR2 reads FYNNEI. The CDR3 sequence is 14 residues long. CDR3 bases: TGTGCCAGCAGGGAAGGGGGCCCGAACACTGAAGCTTTCTTT. Translated, it gives CASREGGPNTEAFF.

The chain employs TRBV29-1 and TRBJ2-2; D gene ambiguous. The germline V and J ends were trimmed by 5 bases and 0 bases, with 7 bases remaining between them. Germline V lookup: CDR1 SQVTM, CDR2 ANQGSEA. The CDR3 consists of 13 residues. The CDR3 is CSVSTTNTGELFF. CDR3 nucleotide sequence: TGCAGCGTTTCTACTACGAACACCGGGGAGCTGTTTTTT.

The V gene is TRBV30, the J gene TRBJ2-3; D possibly corresponds to TRBD2 (6 bases). The V end lost 2 bases, the J end lost 6 bases, and 12 bases lay between the germline ends. This CDR3 contains 13 residues. The V gene's germline CDR1 is GTSNPN and CDR2 SVGIG (reference sequence). The CDR3 protein is CAWSLPGADTQYF. CDR3 DNA sequence: TGTGCCTGGAGTCTGCCGGGAGCCGATACGCAGTATTTT.

V gene TRBV5-6 combines with J gene TRBJ2-7; 8 bases align to TRBD2. The germline V gene has CDR1 SGHDT and CDR2 YYEEEE. There are 15 residues in the CDR3. V lost 0 bases, J lost 2 bases, and 4 bases stayed unmatched. CDR3 protein: CASSLAGGPPYEQYF. The CDR3 coding sequence is TGTGCCAGCAGCTTGGCGGGAGGGCCCCCCTACGAGCAGTACTTC.

There are a few counts of this clone. V is TRBV6-5 and J is TRBJ1-2, with 7 nucleotides matching TRBD1. Germline loops: CDR1 MNHEY, CDR2 SVGAGI. V lost 2 bases, J lost 5 bases, and 5 bases stayed unmatched. The CDR3 has 14 residues. This CDR3 reads CASSYGQGEYGYTF. The CDR3 region has the DNA TGTGCCAGCAGTTACGGGCAGGGGGAATATGGCTACACCTTC.

The rearrangement joins TRBV18 to TRBJ2-2; D possibly corresponds to TRBD2 (6 bases). Germline CDR1 KGHSH, CDR2 LQKENI. The CDR3 is 14 amino acids. Deletions cut 1 base from V and 3 bases from J, with 6 bases between. This chain's CDR3 is CASSPRGDTGELFF. The CDR3 coding sequence is TGTGCCAGCTCACCACGGGGGGACACCGGGGAGCTGTTTTTT.